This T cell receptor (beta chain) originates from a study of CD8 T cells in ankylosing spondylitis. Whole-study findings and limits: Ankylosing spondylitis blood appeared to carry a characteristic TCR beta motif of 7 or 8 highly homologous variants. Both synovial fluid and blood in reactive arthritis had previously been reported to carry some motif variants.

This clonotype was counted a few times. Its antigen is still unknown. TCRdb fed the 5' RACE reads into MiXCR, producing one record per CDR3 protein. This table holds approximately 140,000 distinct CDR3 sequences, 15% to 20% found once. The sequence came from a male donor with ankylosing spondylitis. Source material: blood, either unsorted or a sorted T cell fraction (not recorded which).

Written as DNA, the CDR3 is TGTGCCAGCAGTTCAAAGCTAGATACGCAGTATTTT. It specifies CASSSKLDTQYF. This chain joins TRBV27 and TRBJ2-3; D gene uncertain. CDR3 size: 12 residues. From germline, CDR1 is MNHEY and CDR2 SMNVEV (reference sequence). Trimming took off 4 bases at V and 5 bases at J, with 7 bases between the two ends.